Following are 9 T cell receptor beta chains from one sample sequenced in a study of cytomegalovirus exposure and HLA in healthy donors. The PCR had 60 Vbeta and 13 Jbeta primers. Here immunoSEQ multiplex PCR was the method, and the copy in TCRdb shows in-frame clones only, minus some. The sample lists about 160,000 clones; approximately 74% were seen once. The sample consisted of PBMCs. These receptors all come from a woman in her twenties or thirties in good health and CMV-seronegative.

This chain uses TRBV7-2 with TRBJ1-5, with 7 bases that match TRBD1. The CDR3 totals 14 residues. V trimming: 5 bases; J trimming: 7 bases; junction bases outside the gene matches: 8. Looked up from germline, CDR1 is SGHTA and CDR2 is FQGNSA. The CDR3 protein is CASSTRGTAQPQHF. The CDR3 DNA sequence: TGTGCCAGCAGCACACGCGGGACAGCACAGCCCCAGCATTTT. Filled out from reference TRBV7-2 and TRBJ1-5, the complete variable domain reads GAGVSQSPSNKVTEKGKDVELRCDPISGHTALYWYRQSLGQGLEFLIYFQGNSAPDKSGLPSDRFSAERTGGSVSTLTIQRTQQEDSAVYLCASSTRGTAQPQHFGDGTRLSIL.

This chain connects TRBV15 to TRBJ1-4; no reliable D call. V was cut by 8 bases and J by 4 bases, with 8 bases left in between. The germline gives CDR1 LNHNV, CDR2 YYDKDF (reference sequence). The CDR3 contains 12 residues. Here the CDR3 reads CATSRLNEKLFF. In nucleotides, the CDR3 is TGTGCCACCTCGCGTCTTAATGAAAAACTGTTTTTT.

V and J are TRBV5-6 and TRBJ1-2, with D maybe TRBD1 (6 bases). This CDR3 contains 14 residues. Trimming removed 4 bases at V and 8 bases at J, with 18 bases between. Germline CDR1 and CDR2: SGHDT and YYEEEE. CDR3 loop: CASSTVQGLYGYTF. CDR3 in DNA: TGTGCCAGCAGCACAGTACAGGGTCTCTACGGCTACACCTTC.

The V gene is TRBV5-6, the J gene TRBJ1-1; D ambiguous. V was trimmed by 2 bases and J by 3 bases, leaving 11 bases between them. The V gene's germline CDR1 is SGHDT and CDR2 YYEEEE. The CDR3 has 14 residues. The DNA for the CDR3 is TGTGCCAGCAGCTTCTCCGGGGTGTACACTGAAGCTTTCTTT. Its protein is CASSFSGVYTEAFF.

In DNA, the CDR3 is TGTGCCAGCAGTTACACTTATAGCAATCAGCCCCAGCATTTT. Protein sequence: CASSYTYSNQPQHF. The chain uses TRBV6-5 and TRBJ1-5; no firm D call. From germline, CDR1 is MNHEY and CDR2 SVGAGI. The V and J ends lost 2 bases and 0 bases respectively, with 5 bases between them. This CDR3 has 14 amino acids.

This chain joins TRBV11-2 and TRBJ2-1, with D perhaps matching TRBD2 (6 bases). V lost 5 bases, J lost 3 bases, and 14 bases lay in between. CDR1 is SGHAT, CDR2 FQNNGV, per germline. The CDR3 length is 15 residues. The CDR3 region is CASSPRGAVYNEQFF. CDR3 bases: TGTGCCAGCAGCCCCCGCGGGGCTGTCTACAATGAGCAGTTCTTC.

Written as DNA, the CDR3 is TGTGCCAGCAGCCCAAGGACTAGCGGGGACAATGAGCAGTTCTTC. This gives the protein CASSPRTSGDNEQFF. V and J are TRBV5-6 and TRBJ2-1; 12 bases map to TRBD2. The germline CDR1 and CDR2 sequences are SGHDT and YYEEEE. With 4 bases clipped from V and 5 bases from J, the junction kept 4 bases outside the gene matches. The CDR3 spans 15 residues.

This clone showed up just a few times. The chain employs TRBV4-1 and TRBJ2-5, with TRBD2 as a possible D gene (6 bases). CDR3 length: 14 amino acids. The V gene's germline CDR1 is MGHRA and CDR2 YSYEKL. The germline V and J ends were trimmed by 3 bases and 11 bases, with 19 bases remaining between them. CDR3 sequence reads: CASSHDGGTGEQYF. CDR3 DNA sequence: TGCGCCAGCAGCCATGACGGGGGTACGGGGGAGCAGTACTTC.

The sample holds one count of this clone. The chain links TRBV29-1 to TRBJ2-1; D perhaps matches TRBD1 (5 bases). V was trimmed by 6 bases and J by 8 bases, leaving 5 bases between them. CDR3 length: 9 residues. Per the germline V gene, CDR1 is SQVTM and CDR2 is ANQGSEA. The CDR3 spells CSVGDEQFF. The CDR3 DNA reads TGCAGCGTAGGGGATGAGCAGTTCTTC.